This TCR beta chain was sequenced in a study of cytomegalovirus exposure and HLA in healthy donors. This clone was recorded a few times. It was with 60 Vbeta and 13 Jbeta primers that the PCR ran. Sequenced by immunoSEQ multiplex PCR; TCRdb stores in-frame clones only, minus some. This sample has about 220,000 clones; about 80% occur once, and the top ten carry over 0.55%. Sequencing was done on a sample of PBMCs. The sequence was obtained from a man aged 18 to 30 in good health and CMV-seronegative.

CDR3 loop: CAWSATGSVGQFF. The CDR3 DNA reads as TGTGCCTGGAGTGCCACTGGGAGCGTTGGGCAGTTCTTC. The chain carries TRBV30 and TRBJ2-1, with D possibly TRBD2 on 5 matching bases. Germline V gene lookup returns CDR1 GTSNPN and CDR2 SVGIG (reference sequence). With 1 base removed from V and 12 bases from J, the gap between germline ends came to 16 bases. The CDR3 contains 13 residues.